This TCR beta chain was recovered during a study of blood T cell repertoires in COVID-19. In the study overall: Donors in the United States, Italy and Spain gave samples during acute or convalescent COVID-19. Nucleic acid was either cDNA or gDNA, and it came from T cells, B-cell-depleted T cells, or PBMCs.

The table came from immunoSEQ multiplex PCR; TCRdb's copy has only in-frame clones and leaves some out. The repertoire holds roughly 100,000 clones, with approximately 89% as singletons. The length of the CDR3 is 11 residues. CDR1 SNHLY and CDR2 FYNNEI come from the germline V gene. V shed 0 bases and J shed 14 bases, with 10 bases lying between them. V gene TRBV2 combines with J gene TRBJ1-2, with TRBD1 as a possible D gene (5 bases). The source material was peripheral blood. This clonotype was sampled from a woman in her thirties with acute or convalescent COVID-19. CDR3 region: CASSEAQGQTF. The CDR3 DNA sequence: TGTGCCAGCAGTGAAGCTCAGGGCCAGACCTTC. Variable domain in full (rest from reference TRBV2 and TRBJ1-2): EPEVTQTPSHQVTQMGQEVILRCVPISNHLYFYWYRQILGQKVEFLVSFYNNEISEKSEIFDDQFSVERPDGSNFTLKIRSTKLEDSAMYFCASSEAQGQTFGSGTRLTVV.